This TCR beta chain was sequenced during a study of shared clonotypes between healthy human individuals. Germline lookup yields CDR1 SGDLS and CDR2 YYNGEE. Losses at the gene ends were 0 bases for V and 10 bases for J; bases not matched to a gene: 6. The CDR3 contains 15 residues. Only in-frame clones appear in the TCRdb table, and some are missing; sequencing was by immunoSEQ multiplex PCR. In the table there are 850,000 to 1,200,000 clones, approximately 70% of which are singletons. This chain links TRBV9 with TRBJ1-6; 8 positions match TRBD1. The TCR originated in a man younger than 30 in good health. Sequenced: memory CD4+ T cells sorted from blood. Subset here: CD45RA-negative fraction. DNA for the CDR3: TGTGCCAGCAGCGTAGGGCAGGGGGCTGAATCACCCCTCCACTTT. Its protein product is CASSVGQGAESPLHF. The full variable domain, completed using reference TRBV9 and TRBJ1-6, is DSGVTQTPKHLITATGQRVTLRCSPRSGDLSVYWYQQSLDQGLQFLIQYYNGEERAKGNILERFSAQQFPDLHSELNLSSLELGDSALYFCASSVGQGAESPLHFGNGTRLTVT.